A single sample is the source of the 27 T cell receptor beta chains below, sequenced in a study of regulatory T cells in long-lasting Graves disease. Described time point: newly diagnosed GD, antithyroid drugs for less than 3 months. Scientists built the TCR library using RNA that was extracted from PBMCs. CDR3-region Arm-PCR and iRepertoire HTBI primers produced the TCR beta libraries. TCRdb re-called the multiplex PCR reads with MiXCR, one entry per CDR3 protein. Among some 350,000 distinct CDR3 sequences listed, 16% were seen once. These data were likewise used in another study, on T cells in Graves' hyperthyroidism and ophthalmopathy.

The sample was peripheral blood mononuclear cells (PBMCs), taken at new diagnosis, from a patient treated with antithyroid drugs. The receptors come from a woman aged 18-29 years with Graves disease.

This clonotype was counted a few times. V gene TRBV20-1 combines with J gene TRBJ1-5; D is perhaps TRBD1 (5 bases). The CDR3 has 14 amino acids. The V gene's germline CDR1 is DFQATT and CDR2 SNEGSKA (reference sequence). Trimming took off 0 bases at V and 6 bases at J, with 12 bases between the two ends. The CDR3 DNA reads TGCAGTGCTAGAGATCAAGGGGAGGTTCAGCCCCAGCATTTT. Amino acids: CSARDQGEVQPQHF.

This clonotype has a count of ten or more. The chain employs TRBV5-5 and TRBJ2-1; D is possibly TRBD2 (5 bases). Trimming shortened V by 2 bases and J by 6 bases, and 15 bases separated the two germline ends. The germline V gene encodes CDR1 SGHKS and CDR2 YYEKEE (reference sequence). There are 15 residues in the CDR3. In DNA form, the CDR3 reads TGTGCCAGCAGCTTTCAAGGCCTAGCCGGCAATGAGCAGTTCTTC. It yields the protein CASSFQGLAGNEQFF.

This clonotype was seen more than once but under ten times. CDR3 amino acids: CASSQGPPGGNQPQHF. CDR3 nucleotide sequence: TGCGCCAGCAGCCAAGGTCCTCCGGGAGGGAATCAGCCCCAGCATTTT. The chain uses TRBV4-1 and TRBJ1-5; D call uncertain. The CDR3 covers 16 residues. CDR1 is MGHRA, CDR2 YSYEKL, per germline. The V end was cut by 1 base, the J end by 4 bases, with 14 bases between.

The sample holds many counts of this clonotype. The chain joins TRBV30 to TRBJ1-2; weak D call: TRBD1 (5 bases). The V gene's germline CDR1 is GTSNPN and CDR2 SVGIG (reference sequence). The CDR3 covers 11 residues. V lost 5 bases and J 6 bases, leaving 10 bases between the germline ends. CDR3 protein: CAWHRWDGYTF. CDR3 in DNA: TGTGCCTGGCACAGGTGGGATGGCTACACCTTC.

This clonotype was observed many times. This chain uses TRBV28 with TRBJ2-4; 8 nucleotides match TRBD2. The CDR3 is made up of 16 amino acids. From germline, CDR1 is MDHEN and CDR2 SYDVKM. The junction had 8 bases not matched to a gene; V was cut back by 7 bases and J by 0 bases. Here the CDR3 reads CASTIGGELAKNIQYF. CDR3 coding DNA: TGTGCCAGCACCATCGGGGGGGAACTAGCCAAAAACATTCAGTACTTC.

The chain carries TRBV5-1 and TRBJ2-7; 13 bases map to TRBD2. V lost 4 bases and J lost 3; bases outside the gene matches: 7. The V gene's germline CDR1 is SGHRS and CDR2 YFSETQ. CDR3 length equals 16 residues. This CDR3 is CASSSQGTSGDYEQYF. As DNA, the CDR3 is TGCGCCAGCAGCAGCCAAGGGACTAGCGGGGACTACGAGCAGTACTTC.

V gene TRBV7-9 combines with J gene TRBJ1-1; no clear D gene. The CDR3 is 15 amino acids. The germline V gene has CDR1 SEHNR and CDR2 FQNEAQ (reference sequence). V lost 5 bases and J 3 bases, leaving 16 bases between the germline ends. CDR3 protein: CASSPSGPAHTEAFF. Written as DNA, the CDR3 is TGTGCCAGCAGCCCCAGTGGTCCAGCACACACTGAAGCTTTCTTT.

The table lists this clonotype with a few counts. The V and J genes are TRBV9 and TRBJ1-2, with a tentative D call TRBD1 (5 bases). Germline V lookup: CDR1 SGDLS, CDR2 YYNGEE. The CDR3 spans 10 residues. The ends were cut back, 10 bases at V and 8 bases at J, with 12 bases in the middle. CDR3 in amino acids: CASAGYGYTF. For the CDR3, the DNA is TGTGCCTCGGCAGGGTACGGCTACACCTTC. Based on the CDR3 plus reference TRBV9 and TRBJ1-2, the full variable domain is DSGVTQTPKHLITATGQRVTLRCSPRSGDLSVYWYQQSLDQGLQFLIQYYNGEERAKGNILERFSAQQFPDLHSELNLSSLELGDSALYFCASAGYGYTFGSGTRLTVV.

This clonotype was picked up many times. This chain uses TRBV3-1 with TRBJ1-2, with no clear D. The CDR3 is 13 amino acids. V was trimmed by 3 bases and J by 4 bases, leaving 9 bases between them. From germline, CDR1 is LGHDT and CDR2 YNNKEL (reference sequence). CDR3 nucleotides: TGTGCCAGCAGCCAGTCGGCTCCCTATGGCTACACCTTC. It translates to CASSQSAPYGYTF.

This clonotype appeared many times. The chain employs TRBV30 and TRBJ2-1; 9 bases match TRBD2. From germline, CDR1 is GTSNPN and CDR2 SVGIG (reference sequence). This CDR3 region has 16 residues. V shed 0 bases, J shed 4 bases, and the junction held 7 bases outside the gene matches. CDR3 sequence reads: CAWSVLSSGGYNEQFF. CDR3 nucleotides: TGTGCCTGGAGTGTACTCTCAAGCGGGGGGTACAATGAGCAGTTCTTC.

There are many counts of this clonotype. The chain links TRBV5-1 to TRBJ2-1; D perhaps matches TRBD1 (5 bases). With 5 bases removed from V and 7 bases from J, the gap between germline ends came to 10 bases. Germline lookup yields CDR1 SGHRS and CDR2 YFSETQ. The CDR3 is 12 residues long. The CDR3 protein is CASRLQENEQFF. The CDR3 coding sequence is TGCGCCAGCAGGCTACAGGAAAATGAGCAGTTCTTC.

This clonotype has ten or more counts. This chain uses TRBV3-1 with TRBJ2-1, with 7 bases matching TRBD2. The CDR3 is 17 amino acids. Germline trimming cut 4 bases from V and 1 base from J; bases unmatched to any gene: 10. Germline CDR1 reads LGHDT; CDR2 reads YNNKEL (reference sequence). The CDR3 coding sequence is TGTGCCAGCAGCCTGGGGGGGGACTTCCGGTCCTACAATGAGCAGTTCTTC. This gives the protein CASSLGGDFRSYNEQFF.

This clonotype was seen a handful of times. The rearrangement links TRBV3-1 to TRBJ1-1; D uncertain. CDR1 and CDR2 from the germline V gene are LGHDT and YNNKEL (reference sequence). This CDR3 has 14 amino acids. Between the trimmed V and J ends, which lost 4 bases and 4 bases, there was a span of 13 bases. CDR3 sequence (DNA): TGTGCCAGCAGCCCTCAGTCCGTACCCACTGAAGCTTTCTTT. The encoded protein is CASSPQSVPTEAFF.

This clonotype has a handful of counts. The CDR3 bases are TGTGCCAGCTCAGTCGGGACAGAAGTCCCTCGCACAGATACGCAGTATTTT. Translating it yields CASSVGTEVPRTDTQYF. The rearrangement uses TRBV18 and TRBJ2-3, with 7 bases that match TRBD1. The CDR3 has 17 amino acids. Germline assignment: CDR1 KGHSH and CDR2 LQKENI. The ends lost 5 bases at V and 1 base at J; junction bases unmatched: 12. Using reference TRBV18 and TRBJ2-3 for the parts outside the CDR3, the full variable domain is NAGVMQNPRHLVRRRGQEARLRCSPMKGHSHVYWYRQLPEEGLKFMVYLQKENIIDESGMPKERFSAEFPKEGPSILRIQQVVRGDSAAYFCASSVGTEVPRTDTQYFGPGTRLTVL.

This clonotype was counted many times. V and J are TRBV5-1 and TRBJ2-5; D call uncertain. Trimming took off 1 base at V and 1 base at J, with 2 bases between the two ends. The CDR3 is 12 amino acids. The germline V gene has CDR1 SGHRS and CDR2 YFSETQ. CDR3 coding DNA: TGCGCCAGCAGCTTGCGCCAAGAGACCCAGTACTTC. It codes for CASSLRQETQYF.

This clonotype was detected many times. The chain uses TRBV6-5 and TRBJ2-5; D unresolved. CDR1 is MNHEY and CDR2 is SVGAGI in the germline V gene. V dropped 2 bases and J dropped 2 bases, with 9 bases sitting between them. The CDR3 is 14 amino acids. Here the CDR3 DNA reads TGTGCCAGCAGTTACGGAGCCTCGCAAGAGACCCAGTACTTC. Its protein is CASSYGASQETQYF.

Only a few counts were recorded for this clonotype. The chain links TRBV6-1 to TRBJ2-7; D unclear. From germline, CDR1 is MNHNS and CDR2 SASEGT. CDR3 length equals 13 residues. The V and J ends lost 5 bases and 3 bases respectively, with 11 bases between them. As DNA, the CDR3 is TGTGCCAGCAGTCTGACTGGGGACTACGAGCAGTACTTC. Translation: CASSLTGDYEQYF.

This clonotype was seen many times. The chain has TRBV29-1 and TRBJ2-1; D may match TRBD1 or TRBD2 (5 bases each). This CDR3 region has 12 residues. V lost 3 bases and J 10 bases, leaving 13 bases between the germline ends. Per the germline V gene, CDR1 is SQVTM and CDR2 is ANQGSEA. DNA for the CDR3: TGCAGCGTTGAGAGGGGAACTGGGGAGCAGTTCTTC. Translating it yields CSVERGTGEQFF.

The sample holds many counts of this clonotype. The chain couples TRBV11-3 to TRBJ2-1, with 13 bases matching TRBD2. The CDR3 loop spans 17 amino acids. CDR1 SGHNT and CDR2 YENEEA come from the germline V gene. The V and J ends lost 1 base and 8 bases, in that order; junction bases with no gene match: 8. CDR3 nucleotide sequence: TGTGCCAGCAGCTTAGGGACGGGACTAGCGGGATGGCATGAGCAGTTCTTC. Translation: CASSLGTGLAGWHEQFF. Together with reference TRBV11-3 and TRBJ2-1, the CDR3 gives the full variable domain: EAGVVQSPRYKIIEKKQPVAFWCNPISGHNTLYWYLQNLGQGPELLIRYENEEAVDDSQLPKDRFSAERLKGVDSTLKIQPAELGDSAVYLCASSLGTGLAGWHEQFFGPGTRLTVL.

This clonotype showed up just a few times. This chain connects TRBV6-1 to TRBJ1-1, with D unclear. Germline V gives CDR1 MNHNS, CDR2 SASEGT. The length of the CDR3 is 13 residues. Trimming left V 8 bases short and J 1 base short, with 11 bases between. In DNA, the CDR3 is TGTGCCAGCTGTAGCAGGCCGAACACTGAAGCTTTCTTT. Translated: CASCSRPNTEAFF.

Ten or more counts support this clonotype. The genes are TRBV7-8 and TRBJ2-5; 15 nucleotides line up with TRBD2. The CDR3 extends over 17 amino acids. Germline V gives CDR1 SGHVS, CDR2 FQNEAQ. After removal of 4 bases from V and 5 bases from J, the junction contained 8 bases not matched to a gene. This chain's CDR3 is CASSSGTSGGWWETQYF. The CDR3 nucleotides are TGTGCCAGCAGCTCCGGGACTAGCGGGGGGTGGTGGGAGACCCAGTACTTC.

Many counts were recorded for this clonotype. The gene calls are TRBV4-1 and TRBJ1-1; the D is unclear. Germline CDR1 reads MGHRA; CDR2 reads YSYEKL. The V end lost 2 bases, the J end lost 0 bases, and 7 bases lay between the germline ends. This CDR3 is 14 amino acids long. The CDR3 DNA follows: TGCGCCAGCAGCCAAAGGCAGGTGAACACTGAAGCTTTCTTT. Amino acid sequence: CASSQRQVNTEAFF.

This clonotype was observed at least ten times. CDR3 in amino acids: CASSQSGGGGYTF. The CDR3, as DNA: TGTGCCAGCAGCCAGTCGGGAGGGGGTGGCTACACCTTC. The chain combines TRBV2 with TRBJ1-2, with D possibly TRBD1 on 6 matching bases. The CDR3 has 13 amino acids. Trimming took 6 bases from V and 7 from J, leaving 15 bases between them. Germline V gene lookup returns CDR1 SNHLY and CDR2 FYNNEI.

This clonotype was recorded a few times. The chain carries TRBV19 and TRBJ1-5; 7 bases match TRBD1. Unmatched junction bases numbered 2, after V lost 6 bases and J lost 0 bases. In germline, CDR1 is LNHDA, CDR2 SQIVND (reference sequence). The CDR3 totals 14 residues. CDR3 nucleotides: TGTGCCAGTAGGGGACAGAATAGCAATCAGCCCCAGCATTTT. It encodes CASRGQNSNQPQHF.

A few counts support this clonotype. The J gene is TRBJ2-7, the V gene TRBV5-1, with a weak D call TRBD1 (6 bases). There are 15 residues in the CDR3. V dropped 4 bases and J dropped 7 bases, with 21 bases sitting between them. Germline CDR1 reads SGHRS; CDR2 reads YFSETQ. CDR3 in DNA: TGCGCCAGCAGCCCAGGGGATAGTTTGAATCGGGAGCAGTACTTC. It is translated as CASSPGDSLNREQYF.

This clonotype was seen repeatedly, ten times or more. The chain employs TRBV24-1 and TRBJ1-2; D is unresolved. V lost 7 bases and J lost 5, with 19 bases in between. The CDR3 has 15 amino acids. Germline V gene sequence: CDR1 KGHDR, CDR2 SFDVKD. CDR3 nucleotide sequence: TGTGCCACCAGGGGGTCGGACTCGCCGCCTTATGGCTACACCTTC. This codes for CATRGSDSPPYGYTF.

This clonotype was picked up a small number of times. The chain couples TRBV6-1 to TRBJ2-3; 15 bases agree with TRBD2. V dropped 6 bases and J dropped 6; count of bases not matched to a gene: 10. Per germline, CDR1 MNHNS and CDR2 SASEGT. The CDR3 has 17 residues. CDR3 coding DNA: TGTGCCAGCAGCCGAGGGACTAGCGGGGGGCGTGTGGATACGCAGTATTTT. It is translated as CASSRGTSGGRVDTQYF.